The clone carrying this T cell receptor (beta chain) showed up just once. The V end lost 0 bases, the J end lost 8 bases, and 16 bases lay between the germline ends. Germline V gene data show CDR1 as MNHEY and CDR2 as SMNVEV (reference sequence). The CDR3 is made up of 15 amino acids. This entry is derived from a study of glioma-infiltrating T cells after dendritic cell vaccination. The protocol was immunoSEQ multiplex PCR, while the TCRdb copy is restricted to in-frame clones and leaves out a portion. The repertoire has tens of thousands of clones, more than 65% of them found once; the top ten carry under 2.5%.

This chain joins TRBV27 and TRBJ1-1; possible D gene TRBD1, 5 bases. The sample consisted of blood, taken before dendritic cell vaccination. The TCR comes from a human donor with glioblastoma. This chain's CDR3 is CASSLSDLGVAEAFF. CDR3 bases: TGTGCCAGCAGTTTATCGGATCTAGGGGTTGCAGAAGCTTTCTTT.